These 27 T cell receptor beta chains were sequenced from one sample in a study of long-term antiretroviral therapy in people with HIV. The assay used was immunoSEQ (version v3.0), run at survey level. The table came from immunoSEQ multiplex PCR; TCRdb's copy has only in-frame clones and leaves some out. The repertoire includes more than 20,000 clones, 81% of them detected once, and 16% sits in the top ten. This specimen consisted of unsorted PBMCs, obtained at the start of antiretroviral therapy, before treatment. The receptor source for this set is a woman in her late teens or twenties with HIV.

The chain recombines TRBV5-1 with TRBJ2-2, with TRBD1 identical over 9 bases. V shed 5 bases and J 3 bases; nucleotides not matched to a gene: 11. The CDR3 length is 17 residues. Germline-derived CDR1 and CDR2 are SGHRS and YFSETQ. The CDR3 reads CASSVQPGQGDTGELFF. Here the CDR3 DNA reads TGCGCCAGCAGTGTACAACCGGGACAGGGAGACACCGGGGAGCTGTTTTTT.

The chain is built from TRBV5-1 and TRBJ2-3, with unresolved D. In germline, CDR1 is SGHRS, CDR2 YFSETQ. This CDR3 contains 15 residues. The germline V and J ends were trimmed by 0 bases and 2 bases, with 10 bases remaining between them. DNA of the CDR3: TGCGCCAGCAGCTTGGGGGCCATCCCCACAGATACGCAGTATTTT. Amino acid sequence: CASSLGAIPTDTQYF.

The genes are TRBV19 and TRBJ1-1, with unresolved D. Germline CDR1 reads LNHDA; CDR2 reads SQIVND (reference sequence). CDR3 size: 13 residues. Trimming pared 11 bases from V and 0 bases from J, leaving 13 bases between. For the CDR3, the DNA is TGTGCCGCCTTGGGAAGGATGAACACTGAAGCTTTCTTT. Translation: CAALGRMNTEAFF.

The chain combines TRBV6-5 with TRBJ1-2; a possible D gene is TRBD1 (5 bases). The CDR3 has 16 amino acids. The V gene lost 0 bases and the J gene lost 0 bases, with 11 bases spanning the gap. The germline CDR1 and CDR2 sequences are MNHEY and SVGAGI. CDR3 in DNA: TGTGCCAGCAGTTACTCGGGGGGGACCGCTAACTATGGCTACACCTTC. Translation gives CASSYSGGTANYGYTF.

This chain connects TRBV2 to TRBJ2-1, with D possibly called TRBD1 or TRBD2 (7 bases each). This CDR3 is built from 16 residues. With 0 bases removed from V and 5 bases from J, the gap between germline ends came to 14 bases. Germline V lookup: CDR1 SNHLY, CDR2 FYNNEI. CDR3 protein: CASSEAFRGRDNEQFF. The CDR3 DNA sequence: TGTGCCAGCAGTGAAGCGTTCAGGGGGAGGGACAATGAGCAGTTCTTC.

The chain is built from TRBV19 and TRBJ1-5; unclear D gene. The CDR3 runs 13 residues. Germline CDR1 reads LNHDA; CDR2 reads SQIVND (reference sequence). Deletions cut 0 bases from V and 6 bases from J, with 6 bases between. The chain's CDR3 is CASSIDGVQPQHF. The CDR3 DNA reads as TGTGCCAGTAGTATAGATGGCGTTCAGCCCCAGCATTTT. The variable domain in full, with the rest retrieved from reference TRBV19 and TRBJ1-5, is DGGITQSPKYLFRKEGQNVTLSCEQNLNHDAMYWYRQDPGQGLRLIYYSQIVNDFQKGDIAEGYSVSREKKESFPLTVTSAQKNPTAFYLCASSIDGVQPQHFGDGTRLSIL.

The chain is built from TRBV19 and TRBJ2-7; D not resolved. Germline loops: CDR1 LNHDA, CDR2 SQIVND (reference sequence). Deletions cut 6 bases from V and 3 bases from J, with 12 bases between. This CDR3 is 13 amino acids long. The CDR3 here is CASSGPARYEQYF. CDR3 nucleotides: TGTGCCAGTAGCGGTCCGGCCCGCTACGAGCAGTACTTC.

The chain links TRBV28 to TRBJ1-2; 7 nucleotides agree with TRBD1. Germline CDR1 is MDHEN and CDR2 is SYDVKM. The CDR3 totals 14 residues. The junction had 10 bases not matched to a gene; V was cut back by 5 bases and J by 7 bases. The CDR3 spells CASSPGGQWSGYTF. As DNA, the CDR3 is TGTGCCAGCAGTCCCGGGGGACAGTGGAGTGGCTACACCTTC.

The chain joins TRBV25-1 to TRBJ2-7; TRBD2 aligns across 7 bases. Germline values: CDR1 MGHDK, CDR2 SYGVNS. This CDR3 spans 14 amino acids. Unmatched junction bases numbered 6, after V lost 6 bases and J lost 1 base. CDR3 sequence: CASSLAAGSYEQYF. CDR3 coding DNA: TGTGCCAGCAGCCTAGCGGCGGGGTCCTACGAGCAGTACTTC.

This clone was seen only a few times. The chain has TRBV6-5 and TRBJ2-7; D is unclear. CDR1 is MNHEY, CDR2 SVGAGI, per germline. V was shortened by 3 bases and J by 2 bases, with 11 bases between the two germline ends. This CDR3 is built from 14 residues. In DNA, the CDR3 is TGTGCCAGCAGTTATAGTCAATCCGCCTACGAGCAGTACTTC. This sequence encodes CASSYSQSAYEQYF.

This sequence joins TRBV28 and TRBJ2-5; 7 bases align to TRBD1. This CDR3 has 14 residues. Unmatched junction bases numbered 15, after V lost 8 bases and J lost 9 bases. The germline V gene has CDR1 MDHEN and CDR2 SYDVKM. In DNA, the CDR3 is TGTGCCAGCGGGGGACAGATCGGCCCAGGGGCCCAGTACTTC. Residues: CASGGQIGPGAQYF.

The rearrangement links TRBV7-9 to TRBJ2-7; D gene ambiguous. Germline lookup yields CDR1 SEHNR and CDR2 FQNEAQ (reference sequence). Deletions cut 1 base from V and 0 bases from J, with 4 bases between. The CDR3 extends over 13 amino acids. The CDR3 DNA follows: TGTGCCAGCAGCTTAGGATTCTCCTACGAGCAGTACTTC. Its protein product is CASSLGFSYEQYF.

J is TRBJ2-1 and V is TRBV4-2; 9 nucleotides align to TRBD2. The CDR3 covers 15 residues. Germline V lookup: CDR1 LGHNA, CDR2 YNFKEQ. J was trimmed by 0 bases and V by 5 bases; bases with no gene match: 2. The CDR3 DNA reads TGTGCCAGCAGCGTGACTAGCGGCTCCTACAATGAGCAGTTCTTC. It codes for CASSVTSGSYNEQFF.

The chain carries TRBV7-9 and TRBJ2-7; TRBD2 might be the D (5 bases). Trimming took 1 base from V and 4 from J, leaving 5 bases between them. Germline CDR1 is SEHNR and CDR2 is FQNEAQ (reference sequence). CDR3 length equals 12 residues. The CDR3 sequence: CASSLVAYEQYF. The DNA for the CDR3 is TGTGCCAGCAGCTTAGTAGCGTACGAGCAGTACTTC.

This clone has a single count. The chain joins TRBV13 to TRBJ2-6; D not certain. CDR3 length: 17 residues. Germline loops: CDR1 PRHDT, CDR2 FYEKMQ (reference sequence). V lost 2 bases, J lost 0 bases, and 11 bases lay in between. The CDR3 DNA is TGTGCCAGCAGCTTACGTGGGCTTCACTCTGGGGCCAACGTCCTGACTTTC. This codes for CASSLRGLHSGANVLTF.

This chain connects TRBV7-6 to TRBJ1-1; D call uncertain. Germline lookup yields CDR1 SGHVS and CDR2 FNYEAQ. The germline V and J ends were trimmed by 5 bases and 4 bases, with 11 bases remaining between them. The CDR3 is made up of 13 amino acids. The CDR3 region is CASSPSLVTEAFF. DNA of the CDR3: TGTGCCAGCAGCCCGAGTCTGGTCACTGAAGCTTTCTTT.

This clone was detected once. This rearrangement joins TRBV18 to TRBJ2-5, with TRBD2 matching over 10 bases. V shed 1 base, J shed 5 bases, and the junction held 4 bases outside the gene matches. Germline CDR1 reads KGHSH; CDR2 reads LQKENI. CDR3 length equals 15 residues. This chain's CDR3 is CASSPLRSGGETQYF. CDR3 nucleotide sequence: TGTGCCAGCTCACCACTCCGTAGCGGGGGGGAGACCCAGTACTTC.

The chain combines TRBV6-5 with TRBJ1-3; the D is unclear. The CDR3 consists of 15 residues. Germline V gene data show CDR1 as MNHEY and CDR2 as SVGAGI. Trimming removed 1 base from V and 4 bases from J, with 11 bases in between. CDR3 nucleotides: TGTGCCAGCAGTTACTACGAATCGGGGGGAAACACCATATATTTT. It codes for CASSYYESGGNTIYF.

The chain joins TRBV6-5 to TRBJ1-1; TRBD1 agrees at 11 bases. This CDR3 has 14 amino acids. J lost 5 bases, V lost 2 bases, and 1 base had no gene match. Germline V gives CDR1 MNHEY, CDR2 SVGAGI. The DNA of the CDR3 is TGTGCCAGCAGTTACGGGACAGGGGGGACTGAAGCTTTCTTT. Its protein is CASSYGTGGTEAFF.

This clone has a handful of counts. This chain links TRBV6-4 with TRBJ1-5; the match to TRBD1 covers 11 bases. The J segment lost 4 bases and the V segment lost 5 bases, leaving 4 bases of the junction unmatched. The CDR3 has 15 amino acids. The germline V gene has CDR1 MRHNA and CDR2 SNTAGT. The CDR3, as DNA: TGTGCCAGCAGTCCGGGACAGGGGGAGAATCAGCCCCAGCATTTT. Its translation is CASSPGQGENQPQHF.

The V call is TRBV4-2, the J call TRBJ2-1; possibly TRBD2 for D (5 bases). Per the germline V gene, CDR1 is LGHNA and CDR2 is YNFKEQ. This CDR3 region has 17 residues. V lost 3 bases to trimming and J lost 1 base, with 16 bases between them. CDR3: CASSQRITEGSYNEQFF. DNA for the CDR3: TGTGCCAGCAGCCAGAGGATTACAGAGGGTTCCTACAATGAGCAGTTCTTC.

The J gene is TRBJ2-1, the V gene TRBV25-1; D unresolved. The CDR3 sequence is 11 residues long. CDR1 and CDR2 (germline): MGHDK, SYGVNS. The germline V and J ends were trimmed by 2 bases and 5 bases, with 1 base remaining between them. The CDR3 bases are TGTGCCAGCAGTGAAGACAATGAGCAGTTCTTC. Protein product: CASSEDNEQFF.

This chain uses TRBV29-1 with TRBJ1-1; TRBD1 matches 9 bases. V lost 5 bases to trimming and J lost 1 base; unmatched junction nucleotides: 5. This CDR3 has 14 amino acids. Germline V lookup: CDR1 SQVTM, CDR2 ANQGSEA. DNA for the CDR3: TGCAGCGTTTGGACAGGGGAGAGGAACACTGAAGCTTTCTTT. This translates into CSVWTGERNTEAFF.

V gene TRBV7-6 combines with J gene TRBJ2-1; D ambiguous. The germline V gene encodes CDR1 SGHVS and CDR2 FNYEAQ. CDR3 length: 14 residues. Trimming removed 1 base at V and 10 bases at J, with 14 bases between. The CDR3 spells CASSLEALSLEQFF. The CDR3 bases are TGTGCCAGCAGCTTAGAAGCCCTCAGCCTCGAGCAGTTCTTC. The full variable domain, rest sourced from reference TRBV7-6 and TRBJ2-1, is GAGVSQSPRYKVTKRGQDVALRCDPISGHVSLYWYRQALGQGPEFLTYFNYEAQQDKSGLPNDRFSAERPEGSISTLTIQRTEQRDSAMYRCASSLEALSLEQFFGPGTRLTVL.

This chain links TRBV5-1 with TRBJ1-2; maybe TRBD1 (5 bases). Trimming removed 1 base from V and 6 bases from J, with 19 bases in between. The CDR3 is 16 amino acids. Germline CDR1 SGHRS, CDR2 YFSETQ. Written as DNA, the CDR3 is TGCGCCAGCAGCTTGTTCACCCAGGGCAGTTCTAATGGCTACACCTTC. It codes for CASSLFTQGSSNGYTF.

This clone was seen just once. The rearrangement links TRBV7-2 to TRBJ2-1; no firm D call. CDR3 length: 14 residues. CDR1 and CDR2 (germline): SGHTA, FQGNSA. Trimming took off 1 base at V and 9 bases at J, with 13 bases between the two ends. As DNA, the CDR3 is TGTGCCAGCAGCTTAGGCTATTCCGACTCTGAGCAGTTCTTC. It is translated as CASSLGYSDSEQFF.

This chain links TRBV18 with TRBJ1-2, with D perhaps TRBD1 (6 bases). The CDR3 spans 15 residues. V gave up 4 bases and J gave up 7 bases, with 19 bases separating them. Germline CDR1 and CDR2: KGHSH and LQKENI. The CDR3 sequence: CASSLELPGAGGYTF. The CDR3 nucleotides read TGTGCCAGCTCACTGGAACTCCCAGGGGCGGGTGGCTACACCTTC.